One and the same sample provided the 14 T cell receptor beta chains below, sequenced in a study of T cells after yellow fever vaccination. TCRdb recomputed calls from the 5' RACE reads with MiXCR, one row per CDR3 protein. The sample comprises some 340,000 distinct CDR3 sequences, approximately 11% of which are singletons, and approximately 3% rests with the top ten. The specimen was CD4+ T cells sorted from PBMCs, collected 45 days after the yellow fever booster vaccination. The origin of the receptors is a young man who received the YFV17D yellow fever vaccine.

The chain couples TRBV4-3 to TRBJ1-4; tentative D call: TRBD1 (6 bases). V was pared by 3 bases and J by 10 bases, with 18 bases between. The CDR3 contains 15 residues. CDR1 and CDR2 (germline): LGHNA, YSLEER. CDR3 nucleotide sequence: TGCGCCAGCAGCCAGGCCTCCGGGACAAACGGAAAACTGTTTTTT. It encodes CASSQASGTNGKLFF.

Ten or more counts support this clonotype. The chain links TRBV4-1 to TRBJ1-4; D not resolved. The V end lost 1 base, the J end lost 4 bases, and 10 bases lay between the germline ends. From germline, CDR1 is MGHRA and CDR2 YSYEKL. The CDR3 has 15 residues. The CDR3 nucleotides read TGCGCCAGCAGCCAAGTATGGGCGGGTAATGAAAAACTGTTTTTT. Its translation: CASSQVWAGNEKLFF.

This clonotype was detected only a few times. The chain has TRBV5-4 and TRBJ1-1, with a tentative D call TRBD1 (5 bases). CDR1 is SGHNT and CDR2 is YYREEE in the germline V gene (reference sequence). Trimming took off 1 base at V and 2 bases at J, with 9 bases between the two ends. CDR3 length: 14 residues. CDR3: CASSLPQGNTEAFF. CDR3 bases: TGTGCCAGCAGCTTGCCCCAGGGAAACACTGAAGCTTTCTTT.

V usage is TRBV18 and J usage is TRBJ1-6; D unclear. This CDR3 region has 14 residues. The germline V gene encodes CDR1 KGHSH and CDR2 LQKENI. Trimming pared 1 base from V and 9 bases from J, leaving 10 bases between. CDR3 in DNA: TGTGCCAGCTCACCACAGGAGCCGCTTTCACCCCTCCACTTT. Translating gives CASSPQEPLSPLHF.

The chain links TRBV9 to TRBJ2-2, with D perhaps given as TRBD1 or TRBD2 (5 bases each). CDR1 and CDR2 (germline): SGDLS, YYNGEE. The CDR3 runs 15 residues. V was clipped by 6 bases and J by 0 bases, with 12 bases between them. The CDR3 spells CASTPRGANTGELFF. CDR3 coding DNA: TGTGCCAGCACCCCCCGAGGGGCGAACACCGGGGAGCTGTTTTTT.

This clonotype was detected only a few times. The rearrangement joins TRBV14 to TRBJ2-7; 8 nucleotides line up with TRBD1. V lost 4 bases and J lost 3; bases outside the gene matches: 5. The CDR3 runs to 14 residues. Looked up from germline, CDR1 is SGHDN and CDR2 is FVKESK. CDR3 sequence reads: CASSRTGKFYEQYF. CDR3 DNA sequence: TGTGCCAGCAGCCGGACAGGGAAATTCTACGAGCAGTACTTC.

V and J are TRBV10-1 and TRBJ1-4; perhaps TRBD1 as D (6 bases). Per germline, CDR1 WNHNN and CDR2 SYGVQD (reference sequence). The ends were cut back, 4 bases at V and 7 bases at J, with 13 bases in the middle. The CDR3 is made up of 14 amino acids. The CDR3 spells CASSVWTAFEKLFF. The CDR3 coding sequence is TGCGCCAGCAGTGTATGGACAGCATTTGAAAAACTGTTTTTT.

The V gene is TRBV27, the J gene TRBJ1-1; D gene uncertain. Germline loops: CDR1 MNHEY, CDR2 SMNVEV (reference sequence). The CDR3 runs to 11 residues. V gave up 4 bases and J gave up 6 bases, with 6 bases separating them. CDR3 DNA sequence: TGTGCCAGCAGTTCGAGACCTGAAGCTTTCTTT. It is translated as CASSSRPEAFF.

The J gene is TRBJ1-2, the V gene TRBV5-6; D gene unclear. Deletions cut 3 bases from V and 8 bases from J, with 8 bases between. Germline V lookup: CDR1 SGHDT, CDR2 YYEEEE. There are 11 residues in the CDR3. The CDR3 sequence is CASSWEGGYTF. CDR3 DNA: TGTGCCAGCAGCTGGGAAGGGGGCTACACCTTC. The complete variable domain, with remaining parts taken from reference TRBV5-6 and TRBJ1-2, reads DAGVTQSPTHLIKTRGQQVTLRCSPKSGHDTVSWYQQALGQGPQFIFQYYEEEERQRGNFPDRFSGHQFPNYSSELNVNALLLGDSALYLCASSWEGGYTFGSGTRLTVV.

This clonotype appeared a few times. The rearrangement uses TRBV7-4 and TRBJ2-5; 16 bases fit TRBD2. V trimming: 6 bases; J trimming: 5 bases; junction bases outside the gene matches: 9. From germline, CDR1 is SGHVT and CDR2 SQSDAQ. CDR3 length: 17 residues. The CDR3 region is CASSPGLAGGPEETQYF. For the CDR3, the DNA is TGTGCCAGCAGTCCGGGACTAGCGGGGGGGCCGGAGGAGACCCAGTACTTC.

The CDR3 DNA reads TGTGCCAGCAGTTCGACTCAAGATTCACCCCTCCACTTT. Its translation: CASSSTQDSPLHF. The gene calls are TRBV12-3 or TRBV12-4 and TRBJ1-6; D unresolved. The CDR3 has 13 residues. V was shortened by 4 bases and J by 8 bases, with 9 bases between the two germline ends.

The chain employs TRBV4-3 and TRBJ2-5, with a possible D match to TRBD2 (6 bases). V was clipped by 0 bases and J by 5 bases, with 13 bases between them. Germline V CDR1 and CDR2: LGHNA, YSLEER. The CDR3 is 15 amino acids. CDR3 region: CASSQEFGGRETQYF. The CDR3 bases are TGCGCCAGCAGCCAAGAATTTGGGGGGAGGGAGACCCAGTACTTC.

The rearrangement uses TRBV10-1 and TRBJ2-2; 10 positions agree with TRBD2. There are 14 residues in the CDR3. Germline CDR1 and CDR2: WNHNN and SYGVQD (reference sequence). Trimming cost V 10 bases and J 1 base; bases outside gene matches: 3. This CDR3 is CATSSGGNTGELFF. The CDR3 bases are TGCGCCACCTCTAGCGGGGGGAACACCGGGGAGCTGTTTTTT.

This clonotype was detected many times. The chain combines TRBV10-3 with TRBJ2-4, with TRBD2 matching over 9 bases. The germline CDR1 and CDR2 sequences are ENHRY and SYGVKD. Unmatched junction bases numbered 6, after V lost 0 bases and J lost 6 bases. The CDR3 sequence is 16 residues long. CDR3 sequence: CAISESAGGLRNIQYF. CDR3 in DNA: TGTGCCATCAGTGAGTCTGCGGGGGGGCTGAGAAACATTCAGTACTTC.